The clone carrying this T cell receptor beta chain was seen repeatedly, ten times or more. Its antigen is undetermined. Compared with germline, one end of the junction differs, possibly owing to a read error. Amplification yielded TCR beta CDR3 regions, with RNA transcripts as the source. First-round RT-PCR with HTBI primers amplified the TCR CDR3 region. TCRdb ran MiXCR on the multiplex PCR reads and lists one entry per CDR3 protein. The data hold some 440,000 distinct CDR3 sequences, with around a sixth observed a single time. These data originate in a study of T cells in Graves' hyperthyroidism and ophthalmopathy. Study-wide findings and caveats: Before onset, ophthalmopathy was predicted by the model a median about 6.2 months earlier. From stable hyperthyroidism, ophthalmopathy was set apart by a 13 V-J model.

Germline CDR1 SSHAT, CDR2 FNYEAQ (reference sequence). This CDR3 is 18 amino acids long. The sequenced sample was blood. The chain uses TRBV7-7 and TRBJ2-5; a possible D gene is TRBD2 (5 bases). The TCR sequence derives from a young woman with Graves' hyperthyroidism. The CDR3 DNA reads as TGTGCTAGCAGCCCTCACATATCTAGCCTACACTACCAAGAGACCCAGTACTTC. This translates into CASSPHISSLHYQETQYF.